Presented here are 5 T cell receptor beta chains from one specimen sequenced in a study of shared clonotypes between healthy human individuals. Libraries were prepared by immunoSEQ multiplex PCR; TCRdb keeps only in-frame clonotypes and omits some of them. The repertoire includes roughly 490,000 clones, roughly four fifths of them detected once, and roughly 13% sits in the top ten. Sequenced input: PBMCs. These receptors were collected from a woman between 35 and 50 years old in good health. Some clones in this sample may be carry-over from other donors' samples.

The chain recombines TRBV5-1 with TRBJ1-5, with TRBD1 as a possible D gene (5 bases). V was trimmed by 0 bases and J by 1 base, leaving 11 bases between them. There are 16 residues in the CDR3. Germline CDR1 is SGHRS and CDR2 is YFSETQ. The CDR3 spells CASSLGARDSNQPQHF. In nucleotides, the CDR3 is TGCGCCAGCAGCTTGGGGGCCCGGGACAGCAATCAGCCCCAGCATTTT.

Details on this clone: Additional DNA sequences in this sample encode the identical CDR3. The CDR3 loop reads CASSFGGGYEQYF. DNA of the CDR3: TGTGCCAGCAGCTTTGGTGGCGGCTACGAGCAGTACTTC. The rearrangement links TRBV7-2 to TRBJ2-7; D unclear. The CDR3 totals 13 residues. Per the germline V gene, CDR1 is SGHTA and CDR2 is FQGNSA. The V end lost 3 bases, the J end lost 3 bases, and 9 bases lay between the germline ends.

Regarding this clone: This sequence is one base from a far larger clone and is likely a read error. The chain joins TRBV27 to TRBJ1-5; no firm D call. The V gene lost 5 bases and the J gene lost 3 bases, with 17 bases spanning the gap. There are 16 residues in the CDR3. In germline, CDR1 is MNHEY, CDR2 SMNVEV (reference sequence). The CDR3 region has the DNA TGTGCCAGCAGTGCTTTTAGCACAAGGTTCAATCAGCCCCAGCATTTT. This encodes CASSAFSTRFNQPQHF.

This clone was counted between two and nine times. The chain couples TRBV7-9 to TRBJ2-6; no clear D. CDR1 is SEHNR, CDR2 FQNEAQ, per germline (reference sequence). The CDR3 sequence is 15 residues long. Trimming took 5 bases from V and 2 from J, leaving 10 bases between them. DNA for the CDR3: TGTGCCAGCAGCCCAATAGCAGCTGGGGCCAACGTCCTGACTTTC. Translated: CASSPIAAGANVLTF.

This clone was seen only once. The chain carries TRBV18 and TRBJ2-7; TRBD2 agrees at 15 bases. Trimming took 0 bases from V and 7 from J; bases not matched to a gene: 10. The length of the CDR3 is 18 residues. CDR1 is KGHSH, CDR2 LQKENI, per germline. CDR3 sequence: CASSPPGLAGGVCVEQYF. The CDR3 coding sequence is TGTGCCAGCTCACCACCGGGACTAGCGGGAGGTGTGTGCGTAGAGCAGTACTTC.